The next 21 T cell receptor beta chains were all read from a single sample in a study of blood T cell repertoires in COVID-19. Repertoires were generated with immunoSEQ multiplex PCR, while TCRdb's copy carries only in-frame clones and drops some. This repertoire shows approximately 92,000 clones, around 81% found once; its top ten account for roughly 4%. Sequenced sample: peripheral blood. Source of these receptors: a man in his fifties or sixties with acute or convalescent COVID-19.

The chain is built from TRBV30 and TRBJ1-2; no firm D call. CDR1 GTSNPN and CDR2 SVGIG come from the germline V gene (reference sequence). Trimming left V 4 bases short and J 8 bases short, with 11 bases between. The CDR3 extends over 11 amino acids. CDR3 sequence: CAWITPGGYTF. CDR3 DNA sequence: TGTGCCTGGATAACGCCTGGCGGCTACACCTTC. Full variable domain (outside the CDR3, taken from reference TRBV30 and TRBJ1-2): SQTIHQWPATLVQPVGSPLSLECTVEGTSNPNLYWYRQAAGRGLQLLFYSVGIGQISSEVPQNLSASRPQDRQFILSSKKLLLSDSGFYLCAWITPGGYTFGSGTRLTVV.

V usage is TRBV27 and J usage is TRBJ1-1, with a tentative D call TRBD1 (6 bases). The CDR3 contains 13 residues. Per germline, CDR1 MNHEY and CDR2 SMNVEV (reference sequence). Trimming stripped 1 base from V and 4 bases from J, with 7 bases between. Here the CDR3 DNA reads TGTGCCAGCAGTTTATTCAGGGGCACTGAAGCTTTCTTT. Translating it yields CASSLFRGTEAFF.

The chain carries TRBV6-5 and TRBJ2-2; TRBD1 agrees at 7 bases. V gave up 0 bases and J gave up 4 bases; unmatched junction bases: 5. CDR3 length: 16 amino acids. The V gene's germline CDR1 is MNHEY and CDR2 SVGAGI. The CDR3 sequence is CASSYSRTGATGELFF. CDR3 coding DNA: TGTGCCAGCAGTTACTCCCGGACAGGAGCCACCGGGGAGCTGTTTTTT.

This chain uses TRBV29-1 with TRBJ2-2; TRBD1 agrees at 9 bases. Germline-derived CDR1 and CDR2 are SQVTM and ANQGSEA. This CDR3 comprises 13 residues. V was pared by 6 bases and J by 8 bases, with 7 bases of the junction left unmatched. The CDR3 region has the DNA TGCAGCGTCCCGGGACAGGGCTCTGGGGAGCTGTTTTTT. Residues: CSVPGQGSGELFF.

V is TRBV19 and J is TRBJ2-5; 11 bases are shared with TRBD2. Per germline, CDR1 LNHDA and CDR2 SQIVND (reference sequence). The V segment lost 3 bases and the J segment 5 bases; nucleotides outside the gene matches: 5. The CDR3 contains 15 residues. For the CDR3, the DNA is TGTGCCAGTAGTATCACTAGCGGGAGCCTCGAGACCCAGTACTTC. This sequence encodes CASSITSGSLETQYF. Full variable domain (outside the CDR3, taken from reference TRBV19 and TRBJ2-5): DGGITQSPKYLFRKEGQNVTLSCEQNLNHDAMYWYRQDPGQGLRLIYYSQIVNDFQKGDIAEGYSVSREKKESFPLTVTSAQKNPTAFYLCASSITSGSLETQYFGPGTRLLVL.

The J gene is TRBJ2-1, the V gene TRBV4-3; TRBD2 agrees at 9 bases. The CDR3 totals 17 residues. J lost 5 bases, V lost 0 bases, and 8 bases had no gene match. CDR1 is LGHNA and CDR2 is YSLEER in the germline V gene. The CDR3 region is CASSQDITSGYNNEQFF. The CDR3 DNA follows: TGCGCCAGCAGCCAAGATATTACTAGCGGGTATAACAATGAGCAGTTCTTC.

J is TRBJ2-1 and V is TRBV6-5; 11 bases are shared with TRBD2. This CDR3 comprises 14 residues. With 6 bases clipped from V and 5 bases from J, the junction kept 3 bases outside the gene matches. The germline gives CDR1 MNHEY, CDR2 SVGAGI. Here the CDR3 reads CASRQLAGDNEQFF. The CDR3 bases are TGTGCCAGCAGGCAACTAGCGGGGGACAATGAGCAGTTCTTC.

Here the CDR3 DNA reads TGCGCCAGCAGCACCTTGGCGAGCGGGAGGGCCAACGAGCAGTACGTC. Protein product: CASSTLASGRANEQYV. The chain employs TRBV5-1 and TRBJ2-7, with 10 bases matching TRBD2. Germline V gene data show CDR1 as SGHRS and CDR2 as YFSETQ. V dropped 4 bases and J dropped 5; count of bases not matched to a gene: 12. The CDR3 has 16 amino acids.

This clone came up once. V usage is TRBV7-9 and J usage is TRBJ2-1; 8 bases agree with TRBD1. Germline assignment: CDR1 SEHNR and CDR2 FQNEAQ (reference sequence). The ends lost 2 bases at V and 5 bases at J; junction bases unmatched: 5. This CDR3 contains 15 residues. The DNA of the CDR3 is TGTGCCAGCAGCTTAAGTGGGACAGGACACAATGAGCAGTTCTTC. It specifies CASSLSGTGHNEQFF.

The rearrangement links TRBV5-1 to TRBJ1-2; D gene ambiguous. Germline CDR1 reads SGHRS; CDR2 reads YFSETQ. The CDR3 length is 16 residues. Between the trimmed V and J ends, which lost 2 bases and 4 bases, there was a span of 18 bases. CDR3 protein: CASSFWTDLGGYGYTF. CDR3 DNA sequence: TGCGCCAGCAGCTTTTGGACGGACCTAGGAGGCTATGGCTACACCTTC.

In its sample, this clone was seen a few times. The rearrangement links TRBV14 to TRBJ1-2, with 10 bases fitting TRBD1. From germline, CDR1 is SGHDN and CDR2 FVKESK. V was pared by 4 bases and J by 6 bases, with 2 bases of the junction left unmatched. CDR3 length equals 13 residues. The CDR3 nucleotides read TGTGCCAGCAGCCCCGGGACAGGGGATGGCTACACCTTC. It yields the protein CASSPGTGDGYTF.

The gene calls are TRBV6-5 and TRBJ1-5, with D possibly being TRBD1 (5 bases). V was shortened by 0 bases and J by 6 bases, with 12 bases between the two germline ends. The CDR3 has 15 amino acids. Germline CDR1 MNHEY, CDR2 SVGAGI. CDR3 in DNA: TGTGCCAGCAGTTACTCAGTCGGGGGAGGTCAGCCCCAGCATTTT. It codes for CASSYSVGGGQPQHF.

The V call is TRBV6-5, the J call TRBJ1-1; TRBD1 is a possible D gene (5 bases). CDR3 length equals 14 residues. Trimming left V 5 bases short and J 5 bases short, with 15 bases between. Germline V gene lookup returns CDR1 MNHEY and CDR2 SVGAGI. The CDR3 region has the DNA TGTGCCAGCAGTCGCCCAGGGTTGTATACTGAAGCTTTCTTT. As protein: CASSRPGLYTEAFF.

The V call is TRBV28, the J call TRBJ1-2, with D maybe TRBD1 (6 bases). The V gene's germline CDR1 is MDHEN and CDR2 SYDVKM. CDR3 size: 14 residues. The V end was cut by 6 bases, the J end by 8 bases, with 19 bases between. CDR3 sequence: CASRLRDTRGGYTF. The CDR3 DNA reads TGTGCCAGCAGGCTCCGGGACACCAGGGGCGGCTACACCTTC.

The rearrangement links TRBV5-5 to TRBJ2-5; 7 bases align to TRBD1. From germline, CDR1 is SGHKS and CDR2 YYEKEE (reference sequence). Losses at the gene ends were 3 bases for V and 4 bases for J; bases not matched to a gene: 6. The CDR3 consists of 14 residues. CDR3 region: CASSSGQVPETQYF. Here the CDR3 DNA reads TGTGCCAGCAGCTCCGGACAGGTTCCAGAGACCCAGTACTTC.

The chain links TRBV11-3 to TRBJ1-1; unclear D gene. This CDR3 has 15 residues. Germline assignment: CDR1 SGHNT and CDR2 YENEEA. Trimming took off 0 bases at V and 2 bases at J, with 10 bases between the two ends. The CDR3 DNA is TGTGCCAGCAGCTTAGATCCGAGGATCAACACTGAAGCTTTCTTT. It yields the protein CASSLDPRINTEAFF.

The chain has TRBV7-3 and TRBJ2-7, with TRBD1 matching over 7 bases. The CDR3 contains 18 residues. Germline-derived CDR1 and CDR2 are SGHTA and FQGTGA. The junction had 14 bases not matched to a gene; V was cut back by 1 base and J by 2 bases. The CDR3 DNA reads as TGTGCCAGCAGCTTAAGCGGGTCAGGGGGAAGTAGGACCTACGAGCAGTACTTC. Translated: CASSLSGSGGSRTYEQYF.

This clone was counted a single time. V usage is TRBV9 and J usage is TRBJ2-3, with D perhaps TRBD2 (7 bases). The CDR3 is 16 residues long. CDR1 is SGDLS and CDR2 is YYNGEE in the germline V gene. Trimming stripped 0 bases from V and 4 bases from J, with 15 bases between. The CDR3 DNA reads as TGTGCCAGCAGCGTAGCGGAGGGGGGGGTCGCAGATACGCAGTATTTT. Protein sequence: CASSVAEGGVADTQYF.

The chain employs TRBV6-5 and TRBJ2-1, with 9 bases fitting TRBD2. The CDR3 has 14 residues. J lost 5 bases, V lost 8 bases, and 7 bases had no gene match. CDR1 and CDR2 from the germline V gene are MNHEY and SVGAGI. CDR3 nucleotides: TGTGCCAGCGGGGTAGCGGGAGTGGACAATGAGCAGTTCTTC. Its protein is CASGVAGVDNEQFF.

The chain joins TRBV9 to TRBJ1-4; 9 bases fit TRBD1. V trimming: 3 bases; J trimming: 3 bases; junction bases outside the gene matches: 3. CDR1 SGDLS and CDR2 YYNGEE come from the germline V gene. CDR3 length: 15 residues. The CDR3 is CASSGRQGANEKLFF. CDR3 coding DNA: TGTGCCAGCAGCGGGAGACAGGGGGCTAATGAAAAACTGTTTTTT.

This clone was detected a few times. The genes are TRBV29-1 and TRBJ2-3, with TRBD2 identical over 14 bases. This CDR3 has 15 residues. V was pared by 1 base and J by 6 bases, with 3 bases of the junction left unmatched. Germline CDR1 and CDR2: SQVTM and ANQGSEA. CDR3 amino acids: CSVEATSGRADTQYF. In DNA form, the CDR3 reads TGCAGCGTTGAAGCGACTAGCGGGAGGGCGGATACGCAGTATTTT.